Listed here is a single T cell receptor (beta chain). The CDR3 has 17 amino acids. The germline V gene has CDR1 SGHVS and CDR2 FNYEAQ. V shed 1 base, J shed 3 bases, and the junction held 7 bases outside the gene matches. Authors' analysis steps: Researchers report that nucleated cell counts were estimated from reference gene primer amplification. The protocol was immunoSEQ multiplex PCR, while the TCRdb copy is restricted to in-frame clones and leaves out a portion. For V, J and clone size, that table is used; D and trimming come from the DNA. The repertoire has 5,500 to 8,000 clones, roughly nine tenths of them found once; the top ten carry around 9%. The sample comes from a study of blood T cell repertoires in COVID-19. On the study more broadly: Whether acute or convalescent, the COVID-19 samples came from the United States, Italy and Spain.

The chain combines TRBV7-6 with TRBJ2-5; the match to TRBD2 covers 11 bases. The TCR was taken from a human donor in a cohort sampled during active COVID-19. The donor label of this sample is uncertain. The sample was peripheral blood. The CDR3 spells CASSLGRLAGSKETQYF. CDR3 DNA sequence: TGTGCCAGCAGCTTAGGACGACTAGCGGGATCCAAAGAGACCCAGTACTTC. The whole variable domain, remainder taken from reference TRBV7-6 and TRBJ2-5, is GAGVSQSPRYKVTKRGQDVALRCDPISGHVSLYWYRQALGQGPEFLTYFNYEAQQDKSGLPNDRFSAERPEGSISTLTIQRTEQRDSAMYRCASSLGRLAGSKETQYFGPGTRLLVL.